These 30 T cell receptor beta chains originate from one sample sequenced in a study of beta chain features in type 1 diabetes. cDNA synthesis used the whole RNA isolate, giving expressed TCRB sequences. TCRdb's table, derived via immunoSEQ multiplex PCR, lists solely in-frame clones and lacks some. The top ten clones hold less than 0.06% of a sample with about 450,000 clones, about an eighth of them seen once. Sequenced: naive CD4+ T cells from blood. All receptors derive from a woman aged 18-29 years in good health.

This clone appeared a few times. The CDR3 DNA is TGTGCCAGCAGCTTAGTGGGACAGGGGGCTTCCAATGAGCAGTTCTTC. This gives the protein CASSLVGQGASNEQFF. The gene calls are TRBV7-9 and TRBJ2-1; 12 nucleotides align to TRBD1. The J segment lost 6 bases and the V segment lost 1 base, leaving 4 bases of the junction unmatched. Germline V lookup: CDR1 SEHNR, CDR2 FQNEAQ (reference sequence). This CDR3 spans 16 amino acids.

This clone showed up just a few times. The V gene is TRBV7-2, the J gene TRBJ2-7; 8 bases are a match to TRBD1. Germline values: CDR1 SGHTA, CDR2 FQGNSA. The CDR3 extends over 14 amino acids. The V and J ends lost 4 bases and 0 bases, in that order; junction bases with no gene match: 2. In DNA, the CDR3 is TGTGCCAGCAGCTCGGGACAGGTCTCCTACGAGCAGTACGTC. Encoded protein: CASSSGQVSYEQYV.

There are a few counts of this clone. DNA for the CDR3: TGTGCCAGCAGCCTACAGGGCACAGATACGCAGTATTTT. This encodes CASSLQGTDTQYF. The V and J genes are TRBV9 and TRBJ2-3; tentative D call: TRBD1 (5 bases). CDR3 length: 13 residues. CDR1 is SGDLS and CDR2 is YYNGEE in the germline V gene. The V gene lost 4 bases and the J gene lost 1 base, with 7 bases spanning the gap.

The V call is TRBV7-9, the J call TRBJ1-2; 7 bases line up with TRBD1. The CDR3 runs 12 residues. Germline CDR1 SEHNR, CDR2 FQNEAQ (reference sequence). With V trimmed by 7 bases and J by 6 bases, 5 bases remained unmatched. CDR3 sequence (DNA): TGTGCCAGCAACCGACAGGGTGATGGCTACACCTTC. This codes for CASNRQGDGYTF.

This chain joins TRBV7-2 and TRBJ2-1; weak D call: TRBD2 (5 bases). V lost 1 base, J lost 10 bases, and 17 bases lay in between. CDR3 length equals 15 residues. Germline values: CDR1 SGHTA, CDR2 FQGNSA. Here the CDR3 DNA reads TGTGCCAGCAGCTTAGTCGGCGGGCACTCAGGAGAGCAGTTCTTC. Translated, it gives CASSLVGGHSGEQFF. Full variable domain (outside the CDR3, taken from reference TRBV7-2 and TRBJ2-1): GAGVSQSPSNKVTEKGKDVELRCDPISGHTALYWYRQSLGQGLEFLIYFQGNSAPDKSGLPSDRFSAERTGGSVSTLTIQRTQQEDSAVYLCASSLVGGHSGEQFFGPGTRLTVL.

This clone was counted between two and nine times. The chain is built from TRBV18 and TRBJ2-1; D is unresolved. This CDR3 contains 13 residues. The germline gives CDR1 KGHSH, CDR2 LQKENI. Trimming left V 3 bases short and J 6 bases short, with 9 bases between. The CDR3 coding sequence is TGTGCCAGCTCACCCAGCCCTGGCAATGAGCAGTTCTTC. Protein sequence: CASSPSPGNEQFF.

This chain joins TRBV27 and TRBJ1-1; 8 bases are shared with TRBD1. This CDR3 contains 16 residues. The germline V gene encodes CDR1 MNHEY and CDR2 SMNVEV (reference sequence). Trimming took 5 bases from V and 1 from J; bases not matched to a gene: 9. The CDR3 loop is CASSLLRTGTNTEAFF. The CDR3 DNA is TGTGCCAGCAGTCTACTTCGGACAGGGACGAACACTGAAGCTTTCTTT.

Only a few counts were recorded for this clone. The chain combines TRBV18 with TRBJ2-1; 14 bases align to TRBD2. CDR3 length: 17 amino acids. The J segment lost 2 bases and the V segment lost 4 bases, leaving 4 bases of the junction unmatched. The germline CDR1 and CDR2 sequences are KGHSH and LQKENI. The CDR3 region has the DNA TGTGCCAGCTCACTACTGGGACTAGCGGGAGCCTACAATGAGCAGTTCTTC. Residues: CASSLLGLAGAYNEQFF.

The chain has TRBV13 and TRBJ1-2; unclear D gene. Germline assignment: CDR1 PRHDT and CDR2 FYEKMQ (reference sequence). This CDR3 is 14 amino acids long. The V and J ends lost 4 bases and 8 bases respectively, with 17 bases between them. The CDR3 reads CASSSTFTARGYTF. The CDR3 region has the DNA TGTGCCAGCAGCTCGACATTCACCGCACGGGGCTACACCTTC.

A few counts support this clone. The CDR3 DNA is TGTGCCAGCAGTGAATTAAGCGGGCGGAACCTAGACAATGAGCAGTTCTTC. It codes for CASSELSGRNLDNEQFF. The chain uses TRBV25-1 and TRBJ2-1, with D perhaps TRBD2 (6 bases). CDR1 is MGHDK and CDR2 is SYGVNS in the germline V gene. Trimming stripped 1 base from V and 5 bases from J, with 18 bases between. CDR3 length: 17 residues.

The chain uses TRBV19 and TRBJ2-1; tentatively, D is TRBD1 (6 bases). The V end lost 5 bases, the J end lost 9 bases, and 14 bases lay between the germline ends. The CDR3 runs 13 residues. The germline CDR1 and CDR2 sequences are LNHDA and SQIVND (reference sequence). For the CDR3, the DNA is TGTGCCAGTAGTGAACAACAGGGTGGTGAGCAGTTCTTC. This codes for CASSEQQGGEQFF.

This clone was counted between two and nine times. This sequence joins TRBV28 and TRBJ2-3; D gene ambiguous. CDR1 is MDHEN and CDR2 is SYDVKM in the germline V gene. V was pared by 6 bases and J by 2 bases, with 9 bases between. The CDR3 covers 13 residues. CDR3 nucleotides: TGTGCCAGCAGGAGAATAAACACAGATACGCAGTATTTT. It is translated as CASRRINTDTQYF.

This clone was found once. V usage is TRBV18 and J usage is TRBJ2-7; the match to TRBD1 covers 9 bases. V lost 3 bases to trimming and J lost 1 base; unmatched junction nucleotides: 1. This CDR3 has 14 residues. CDR1 and CDR2 from the germline V gene are KGHSH and LQKENI. CDR3 nucleotides: TGTGCCAGCTCACCCGGGACAGGGTCCTACGAGCAGTACTTC. It is translated as CASSPGTGSYEQYF.

The table lists this clone with a few counts. J is TRBJ2-7 and V is TRBV18; TRBD1 aligns across 7 bases. This CDR3 spans 14 amino acids. Trimming at V came to 3 bases and at J to 6 bases, leaving 8 bases not matched to a gene. The germline V gene encodes CDR1 KGHSH and CDR2 LQKENI. In DNA form, the CDR3 reads TGTGCCAGCTCACCCGAAGGGGGCAAGGTCGAGCAGTACGTC. Translated: CASSPEGGKVEQYV.

This chain uses TRBV27 with TRBJ2-3, with D unresolved. The germline V gene encodes CDR1 MNHEY and CDR2 SMNVEV (reference sequence). The CDR3 sequence is 13 residues long. Trimming shortened V by 4 bases and J by 0 bases, and 5 bases separated the two germline ends. The CDR3 DNA follows: TGTGCCAGCAGTTCGTCTAGCACAGATACGCAGTATTTT. This sequence encodes CASSSSSTDTQYF.

V gene TRBV10-3 combines with J gene TRBJ1-1, with a weak D call TRBD1 (6 bases). CDR3 length: 14 residues. Germline assignment: CDR1 ENHRY and CDR2 SYGVKD. Trimming shortened V by 4 bases and J by 4 bases, and 13 bases separated the two germline ends. DNA of the CDR3: TGTGCCATCAGTGGCCAGGGGTGGGGCACTGAAGCTTTCTTT. Its protein product is CAISGQGWGTEAFF.

This clone was detected only a few times. This sequence joins TRBV2 and TRBJ2-3; D gene unclear. Germline lookup yields CDR1 SNHLY and CDR2 FYNNEI. The ends were cut back, 8 bases at V and 4 bases at J, with 10 bases in the middle. The CDR3 spans 12 residues. The CDR3 region has the DNA TGTGCCAGCTCTGCCCTCGCAGATACGCAGTATTTT. It is translated as CASSALADTQYF.

The chain uses TRBV18 and TRBJ2-7; 10 nucleotides line up with TRBD2. This CDR3 spans 14 amino acids. Germline-derived CDR1 and CDR2 are KGHSH and LQKENI. J gave up 6 bases and V 2 bases, and 4 bases lay outside the gene matches. CDR3 coding DNA: TGTGCCAGCTCACCAGGCACTAGCGGGACCGAGCAGTACTTC. Encoded protein: CASSPGTSGTEQYF.

The rearrangement joins TRBV7-9 to TRBJ1-4; D remains unclear. There are 14 residues in the CDR3. Germline CDR1 is SEHNR and CDR2 is FQNEAQ (reference sequence). V was shortened by 6 bases and J by 0 bases, with 8 bases between the two germline ends. In nucleotides, the CDR3 is TGTGCCAGCAGAGGTCGTGCAACTAATGAAAAACTGTTTTTT. It specifies CASRGRATNEKLFF. The whole variable domain, filled in from reference TRBV7-9 and TRBJ1-4, reads DTGVSQNPRHKITKRGQNVTFRCDPISEHNRLYWYRQTLGQGPEFLTYFQNEAQLEKSRLLSDRFSAERPKGSFSTLEIQRTEQGDSAMYLCASRGRATNEKLFFGSGTQLSVL.

The J gene is TRBJ2-3, the V gene TRBV5-1, with TRBD2 matching 9 bases. Per the germline V gene, CDR1 is SGHRS and CDR2 is YFSETQ. CDR3 size: 17 residues. V dropped 0 bases and J dropped 4; count of bases not matched to a gene: 9. The CDR3 DNA reads as TGCGCCAGCAGCTTGGAACCCAGCGGGGGGCGGGCAGATACGCAGTATTTT. Its translation is CASSLEPSGGRADTQYF. The full variable domain, in which reference TRBV5-1 and TRBJ2-3 provide the parts outside the CDR3, is KAGVTQTPRYLIKTRGQQVTLSCSPISGHRSVSWYQQTPGQGLQFLFEYFSETQRNKGNFPGRFSGRQFSNSRSEMNVSTLELGDSALYLCASSLEPSGGRADTQYFGPGTRLTVL.

The chain is built from TRBV9 and TRBJ1-2; D possibly corresponds to TRBD1 (6 bases). The CDR3 spans 17 residues. CDR1 and CDR2 (germline): SGDLS, YYNGEE. Between the trimmed V and J ends, which lost 3 bases and 5 bases, there was a span of 23 bases. The CDR3 region has the DNA TGTGCCAGCAGCGAGGGGGAGGGACCCCCAAAACCTTATGGCTACACCTTC. Translated, it gives CASSEGEGPPKPYGYTF.

The J gene is TRBJ2-1, the V gene TRBV7-2; 10 positions agree with TRBD2. V gave up 9 bases and J gave up 4 bases; unmatched junction bases: 9. Germline CDR1 is SGHTA and CDR2 is FQGNSA. The CDR3 covers 15 residues. The CDR3 DNA sequence: TGTGCCAGTAGACTAGCGGGCCTAGTTTACAATGAGCAGTTCTTC. This gives the protein CASRLAGLVYNEQFF. Looking up the rest from reference TRBV7-2 and TRBJ2-1 gives the full variable domain: GAGVSQSPSNKVTEKGKDVELRCDPISGHTALYWYRQSLGQGLEFLIYFQGNSAPDKSGLPSDRFSAERTGGSVSTLTIQRTQQEDSAVYLCASRLAGLVYNEQFFGPGTRLTVL.

This clone came up a few times. This chain connects TRBV18 to TRBJ2-3, with D unclear. This CDR3 region has 12 residues. Trimming removed 2 bases at V and 5 bases at J, with 5 bases between. CDR1 is KGHSH and CDR2 is LQKENI in the germline V gene. As DNA, the CDR3 is TGTGCCAGCTCACCAGGGCGAGATACGCAGTATTTT. Its protein product is CASSPGRDTQYF.

In its sample, this clone was seen a few times. This chain uses TRBV25-1 with TRBJ2-5; D is possibly TRBD1 (6 bases). Between the trimmed V and J ends, which lost 5 bases and 0 bases, there was a span of 10 bases. This CDR3 is built from 14 residues. The germline V gene encodes CDR1 MGHDK and CDR2 SYGVNS. The CDR3 nucleotides are TGTGCCAGCAGTAAGGACAGCTACCAAGAGACCCAGTACTTC. It is translated as CASSKDSYQETQYF.

This clone was counted only a few times. V is TRBV19 and J is TRBJ2-3; 7 bases match TRBD2. This CDR3 is 15 amino acids long. The V gene end was trimmed by 5 bases and the J gene end by 3 bases; junction bases not matched to a gene: 8. Germline V gene sequence: CDR1 LNHDA, CDR2 SQIVND (reference sequence). Here the CDR3 DNA reads TGTGCCAGTAGTGATGCGGGAGCGGGAACAGATACGCAGTATTTT. Amino acid sequence: CASSDAGAGTDTQYF.

This clone was detected a few times. This rearrangement joins TRBV9 to TRBJ2-6; D perhaps matches TRBD2 (5 bases). The germline V gene has CDR1 SGDLS and CDR2 YYNGEE. The ends were cut back, 0 bases at V and 4 bases at J, with 14 bases in the middle. The CDR3 loop spans 17 amino acids. CDR3 residues: CASSVAARLLGANVLTF. The DNA of the CDR3 is TGTGCCAGCAGCGTAGCTGCCAGACTACTCGGGGCCAACGTCCTGACTTTC.

Regarding this clone: The same CDR3 can be traced to other DNA sequences in this sample. This chain uses TRBV28 with TRBJ1-2; the D gene is possibly TRBD1 (5 bases). CDR3 length: 13 residues. V was clipped by 3 bases and J by 1 base, with 6 bases between them. Germline V gene data show CDR1 as MDHEN and CDR2 as SYDVKM. The CDR3, as DNA: TGTGCCAGCAGTTTCGGGGGTAACTATGGCTACACCTTC. It translates to CASSFGGNYGYTF.

This clone was seen a handful of times. The chain couples TRBV30 to TRBJ2-3; D not certain. The germline gives CDR1 GTSNPN, CDR2 SVGIG (reference sequence). V gave up 2 bases and J gave up 2 bases, with 8 bases separating them. There are 13 residues in the CDR3. This CDR3 reads CAWSRQNTDTQYF. In nucleotides, the CDR3 is TGTGCCTGGAGTCGGCAAAACACAGATACGCAGTATTTT.

The chain joins TRBV5-1 to TRBJ2-1; 7 bases agree with TRBD2. V lost 0 bases, J lost 6 bases, and 9 bases stayed unmatched. Germline V CDR1 and CDR2: SGHRS, YFSETQ. The CDR3 spans 16 residues. The CDR3 sequence is CASSLVAAGASNEQFF. The CDR3 coding sequence is TGCGCCAGCAGCTTGGTCGCTGCGGGAGCGTCCAATGAGCAGTTCTTC. Filled out from reference TRBV5-1 and TRBJ2-1, the complete variable domain reads KAGVTQTPRYLIKTRGQQVTLSCSPISGHRSVSWYQQTPGQGLQFLFEYFSETQRNKGNFPGRFSGRQFSNSRSEMNVSTLELGDSALYLCASSLVAAGASNEQFFGPGTRLTVL.

The CDR3 DNA reads TGTGCCAGCAGCCCGAACAGGGGGCTGGGGTATGGCTACACCTTC. This encodes CASSPNRGLGYGYTF. The chain employs TRBV4-2 and TRBJ1-2, with 9 bases lining up with TRBD1. This CDR3 region has 15 residues. After removal of 4 bases from V and 5 bases from J, the junction contained 8 bases not matched to a gene. Germline assignment: CDR1 LGHNA and CDR2 YNFKEQ.